Following are 10 T cell receptor beta chains from one sample sequenced in a study of cytomegalovirus exposure and HLA in healthy donors. The PCR contained 60 Vbeta and 13 Jbeta primers. Sequencing used immunoSEQ multiplex PCR; TCRdb keeps in-frame clones, though not all of them. The sample lists 150,000 to 200,000 clones; approximately 81% were seen once. The sequenced material came from PBMCs. Receptors originate from a man between 18 and 29 years old in good health and CMV-seropositive.

In DNA, the CDR3 is TGTGCCTGGAGTGTAGTGGGGGGAGAGGGGCAGTTCTTC. This encodes CAWSVVGGEGQFF. The J gene is TRBJ2-1, the V gene TRBV30, with TRBD2 as a possible D gene (6 bases). The germline V gene encodes CDR1 GTSNPN and CDR2 SVGIG (reference sequence). Trimming left V 0 bases short and J 12 bases short, with 15 bases between. The CDR3 is 13 amino acids.

The CDR3 DNA reads as TGTGCCATCAATAAAGACAGGGTAGATGGCTACACCTTC. Translating it yields CAINKDRVDGYTF. The V gene is TRBV10-3, the J gene TRBJ1-2; 7 nucleotides match TRBD1. The CDR3 is made up of 13 amino acids. Germline values: CDR1 ENHRY, CDR2 SYGVKD. After removal of 7 bases from V and 6 bases from J, the junction contained 8 bases not matched to a gene.

The chain combines TRBV6-1 with TRBJ1-2; D is possibly TRBD1 (5 bases). The CDR3 runs 15 residues. Germline loops: CDR1 MNHNS, CDR2 SASEGT. Between the trimmed V and J ends, which lost 1 base and 8 bases, there was a span of 17 bases. The CDR3 region is CASSEEGRVTMGYTF. The DNA for the CDR3 is TGTGCCAGCAGTGAAGAGGGGAGGGTAACTATGGGCTACACCTTC.

The chain carries TRBV27 and TRBJ1-1; possible D gene TRBD1, 6 bases. Germline V gene lookup returns CDR1 MNHEY and CDR2 SMNVEV (reference sequence). With 4 bases removed from V and 0 bases from J, the gap between germline ends came to 12 bases. CDR3 length equals 15 residues. The CDR3 DNA sequence: TGTGCCAGCAGTTCAACAGGGACCCTGAACACTGAAGCTTTCTTT. This sequence encodes CASSSTGTLNTEAFF.

The chain joins TRBV7-6 to TRBJ1-2; maybe TRBD1 (6 bases). The CDR3 contains 14 residues. From germline, CDR1 is SGHVS and CDR2 FNYEAQ. Trimming pared 2 bases from V and 4 bases from J, leaving 11 bases between. The CDR3 nucleotides read TGTGCCAGCAGCTTATCAGGGGCCGGCTATGGCTACACCTTC. As protein: CASSLSGAGYGYTF.

The chain couples TRBV15 to TRBJ2-3, with unresolved D. The V gene lost 2 bases and the J gene lost 0 bases, with 12 bases spanning the gap. CDR1 and CDR2 from the germline V gene are LNHNV and YYDKDF (reference sequence). This CDR3 comprises 16 residues. The CDR3 is CATSRPQTRSTDTQYF. CDR3 nucleotides: TGTGCCACCAGCAGACCGCAGACAAGAAGCACAGATACGCAGTATTTT. Complete variable domain (other parts from reference TRBV15 and TRBJ2-3): DAMVIQNPRYQVTQFGKPVTLSCSQTLNHNVMYWYQQKSSQAPKLLFHYYDKDFNNEADTPDNFQSRRPNTSFCFLDIRSPGLGDTAMYLCATSRPQTRSTDTQYFGPGTRLTVL.

CDR3: CASSLQGSPGELFF. DNA for the CDR3: TGTGCCAGCAGCTTACAGGGATCCCCCGGGGAGCTGTTTTTT. The chain employs TRBV5-6 and TRBJ2-2, with TRBD1 as a possible D gene (6 bases). The V end lost 2 bases, the J end lost 6 bases, and 11 bases lay between the germline ends. The CDR3 loop spans 14 amino acids. Per germline, CDR1 SGHDT and CDR2 YYEEEE.

V and J are TRBV6-5 and TRBJ2-3; possible D gene TRBD1, 6 bases. This CDR3 comprises 16 residues. V was pared by 0 bases and J by 1 base, with 11 bases between. The V gene's germline CDR1 is MNHEY and CDR2 SVGAGI. In DNA form, the CDR3 reads TGTGCCAGCAGTTACTCTTCGGGACAAGGCACAGATACGCAGTATTTT. Translation gives CASSYSSGQGTDTQYF.

The table lists this clone with a few counts. The CDR3 sequence: CASSVGGDTEAFF. The CDR3 DNA is TGTGCCAGCAGCGTAGGGGGGGACACTGAAGCTTTCTTT. This sequence joins TRBV9 and TRBJ1-1, with D perhaps TRBD1 (5 bases). CDR3 length: 13 residues. CDR1 SGDLS and CDR2 YYNGEE come from the germline V gene. V gave up 0 bases and J gave up 3 bases, with 6 bases separating them.

This chain links TRBV6-4 with TRBJ1-1; 8 bases map to TRBD1. The junction had 8 bases not matched to a gene; V was cut back by 2 bases and J by 0 bases. The CDR3 extends over 17 amino acids. From germline, CDR1 is MRHNA and CDR2 SNTAGT. The CDR3, as DNA: TGTGCCAGCAGTGACACCTTCAGGACAGGGCTGAACACTGAAGCTTTCTTT. It encodes CASSDTFRTGLNTEAFF.